The 5 T cell receptor beta chains presented below share a single source sample, sequenced in a study of T-cell reconstitution after alpha-beta-depleted transplantation in children. Preparation of the TCRbeta library used unique molecular identifiers. TCRdb called the PCR reads again in MiXCR, with one record for every CDR3 protein. Of about 490,000 distinct CDR3 sequences in the sample, roughly a tenth were seen once. Sequenced here: PBMCs, sampled before TCRalphabeta/CD19-depleted stem cell transplant. The receptor set was obtained from a child aged 2 to 10 with inherited bone marrow failure, due to receive a stem cell transplant.

Many counts were recorded for this clonotype. This chain joins TRBV10-3 and TRBJ2-3; D is unclear. CDR3 size: 12 residues. The V gene lost 4 bases and the J gene lost 6 bases, with 8 bases spanning the gap. From germline, CDR1 is ENHRY and CDR2 SYGVKD. The CDR3, as DNA: TGTGCCATCAGTGTACCCTCTGATACGCAGTATTTT. Translated, it gives CAISVPSDTQYF.

As concerns this clonotype: With a much larger clone just one base away, this may be a read error. This chain uses TRBV9 with TRBJ2-2; D is ambiguous. The germline V and J ends were trimmed by 0 bases and 8 bases, with 11 bases remaining between them. The germline gives CDR1 SGDLS, CDR2 YYNGEE. The CDR3 extends over 14 amino acids. The CDR3 region is CASSVDLAEGELFF. As DNA, the CDR3 is TGTGCCAGCAGCGTAGATCTGGCGGAGGGGGAGCTGTTTTTT.

This clonotype has ten or more counts. CDR3 in amino acids: CASSQRDPYNEQFF. As DNA, the CDR3 is TGTGCCAGCAGTCAGCGGGATCCCTACAATGAGCAGTTCTTC. V is TRBV6-2 or TRBV6-3 and J is TRBJ2-1; 7 bases line up with TRBD2. Germline loops: CDR1 MNHEY, CDR2 SVGEGT. The CDR3 covers 14 residues. V was clipped by 5 bases and J by 2 bases; unmatched bases: 3.

This clonotype has at least ten counts. The chain combines TRBV6-1 with TRBJ2-3; TRBD2 agrees at 9 bases. The CDR3 is made up of 15 amino acids. Germline lookup yields CDR1 MNHNS and CDR2 SASEGT. J gave up 4 bases and V 2 bases, and 4 bases lay outside the gene matches. Here the CDR3 DNA reads TGTGCCAGCAGTGAACTAGCGGGGAGGGCAGATACGCAGTATTTT. This codes for CASSELAGRADTQYF.

As to this clonotype: Just one base apart from a much larger clone, this may be a read error. The chain links TRBV20-1 to TRBJ2-1; 11 positions agree with TRBD2. This CDR3 is built from 17 residues. CDR1 and CDR2 from the germline V gene are DFQATT and SNEGSKA (reference sequence). CDR3 nucleotides: TGCTGTGCTAGTTTACCTACTAGCGGGAGCACCTACAATGAGCAGTTCTTC. Translating gives CCASLPTSGSTYNEQFF.